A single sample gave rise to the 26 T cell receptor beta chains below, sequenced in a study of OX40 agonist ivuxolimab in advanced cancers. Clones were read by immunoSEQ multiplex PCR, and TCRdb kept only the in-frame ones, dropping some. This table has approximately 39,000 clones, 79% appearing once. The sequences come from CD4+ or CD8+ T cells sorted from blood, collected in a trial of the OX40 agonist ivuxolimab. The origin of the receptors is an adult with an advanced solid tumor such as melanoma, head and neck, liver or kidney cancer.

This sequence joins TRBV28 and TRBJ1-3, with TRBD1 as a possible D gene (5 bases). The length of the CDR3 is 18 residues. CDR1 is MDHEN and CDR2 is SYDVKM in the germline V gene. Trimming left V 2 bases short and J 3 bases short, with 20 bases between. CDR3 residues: CASSLGWEQATDGNTIYF. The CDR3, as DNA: TGTGCCAGCAGTTTAGGGTGGGAACAGGCCACGGATGGAAACACCATATATTTT.

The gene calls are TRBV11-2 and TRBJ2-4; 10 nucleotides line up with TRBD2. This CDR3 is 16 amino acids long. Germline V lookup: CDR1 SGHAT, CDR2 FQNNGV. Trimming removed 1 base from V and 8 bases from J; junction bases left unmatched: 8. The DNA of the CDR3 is TGTGCCAGCAGCTTAGGGTCTAGCGGGGGCTGGGACATTCAGTACTTC. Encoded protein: CASSLGSSGGWDIQYF. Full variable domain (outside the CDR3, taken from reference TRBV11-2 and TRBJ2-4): EAGVAQSPRYKIIEKRQSVAFWCNPISGHATLYWYQQILGQGPKLLIQFQNNGVVDDSQLPKDRFSAERLKGVDSTLKIQPAKLEDSAVYLCASSLGSSGGWDIQYFGAGTRLSVL.

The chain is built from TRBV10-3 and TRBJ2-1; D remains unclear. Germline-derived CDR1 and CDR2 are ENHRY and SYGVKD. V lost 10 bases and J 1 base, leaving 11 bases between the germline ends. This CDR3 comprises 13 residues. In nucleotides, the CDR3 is TGTGCCACCCTACAGATTTCCTACAATGAGCAGTTCTTC. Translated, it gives CATLQISYNEQFF.

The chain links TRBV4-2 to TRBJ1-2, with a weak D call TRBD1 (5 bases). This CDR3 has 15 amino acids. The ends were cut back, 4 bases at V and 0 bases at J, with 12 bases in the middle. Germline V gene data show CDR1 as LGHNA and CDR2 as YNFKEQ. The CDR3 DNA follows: TGTGCCAGCAGCCCTTTAGGGGCCCCTAACTATGGCTACACCTTC. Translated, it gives CASSPLGAPNYGYTF.

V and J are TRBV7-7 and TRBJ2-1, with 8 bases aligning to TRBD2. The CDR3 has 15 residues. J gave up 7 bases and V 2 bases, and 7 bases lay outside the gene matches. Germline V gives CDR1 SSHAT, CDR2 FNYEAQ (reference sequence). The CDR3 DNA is TGTGCCAGCAGCTTAAAAAGCGGGGGTTATAATGAGCAGTTCTTC. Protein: CASSLKSGGYNEQFF.

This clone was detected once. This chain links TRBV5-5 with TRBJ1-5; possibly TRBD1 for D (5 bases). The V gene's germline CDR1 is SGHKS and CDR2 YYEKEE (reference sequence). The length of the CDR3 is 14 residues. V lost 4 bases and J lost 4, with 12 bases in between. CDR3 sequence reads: CASSQNTGNQPQHF. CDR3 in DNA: TGTGCCAGCAGCCAAAATACAGGTAATCAGCCCCAGCATTTT.

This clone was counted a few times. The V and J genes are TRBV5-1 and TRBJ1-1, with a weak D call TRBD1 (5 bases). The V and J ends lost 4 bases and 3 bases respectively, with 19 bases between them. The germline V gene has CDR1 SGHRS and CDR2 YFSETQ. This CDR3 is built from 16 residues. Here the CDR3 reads CASSIGHGARDTEAFF. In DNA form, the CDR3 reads TGCGCCAGCAGCATAGGACACGGGGCACGGGACACTGAAGCTTTCTTT.

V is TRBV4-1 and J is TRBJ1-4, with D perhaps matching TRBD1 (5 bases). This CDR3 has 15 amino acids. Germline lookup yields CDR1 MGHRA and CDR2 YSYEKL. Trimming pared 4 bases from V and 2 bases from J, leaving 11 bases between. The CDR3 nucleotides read TGCGCCAGCAGCCCCTCCAGGGAGACTAATGAAAAACTGTTTTTT. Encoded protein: CASSPSRETNEKLFF.

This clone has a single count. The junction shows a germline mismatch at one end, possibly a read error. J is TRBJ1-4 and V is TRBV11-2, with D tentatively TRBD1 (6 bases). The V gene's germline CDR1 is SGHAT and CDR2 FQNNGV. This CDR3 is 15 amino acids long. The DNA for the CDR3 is TGTGCCCGCAGCTTGGGGCGGGGGCGGCAGGAAAAACTGTTTTTT. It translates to CARSLGRGRQEKLFF.

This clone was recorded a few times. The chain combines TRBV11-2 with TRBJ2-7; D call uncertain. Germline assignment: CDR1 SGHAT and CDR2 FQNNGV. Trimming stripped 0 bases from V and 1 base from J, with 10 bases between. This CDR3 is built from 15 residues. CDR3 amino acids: CASSLDVGQSYEQYF. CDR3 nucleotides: TGTGCCAGCAGCTTAGACGTGGGTCAGTCCTACGAGCAGTACTTC.

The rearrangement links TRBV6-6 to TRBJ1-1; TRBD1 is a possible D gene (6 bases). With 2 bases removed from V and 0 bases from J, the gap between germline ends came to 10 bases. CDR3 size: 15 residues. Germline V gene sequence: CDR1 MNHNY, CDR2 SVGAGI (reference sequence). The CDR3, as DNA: TGTGCCAGCAGTTACGGGGGGGCACTGAACACTGAAGCTTTCTTT. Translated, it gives CASSYGGALNTEAFF.

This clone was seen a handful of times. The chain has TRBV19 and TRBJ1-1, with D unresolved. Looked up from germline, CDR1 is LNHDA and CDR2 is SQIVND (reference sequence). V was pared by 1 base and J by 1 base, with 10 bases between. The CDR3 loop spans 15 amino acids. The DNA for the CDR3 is TGTGCCAGTAGTATAGCCCCAGAGAAGAACACTGAAGCTTTCTTT. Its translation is CASSIAPEKNTEAFF.

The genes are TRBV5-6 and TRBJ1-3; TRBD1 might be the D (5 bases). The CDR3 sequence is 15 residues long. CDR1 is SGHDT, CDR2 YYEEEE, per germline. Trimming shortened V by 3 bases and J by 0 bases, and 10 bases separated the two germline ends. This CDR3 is CASSSDINSGNTIYF. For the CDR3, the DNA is TGTGCCAGCAGCTCGGACATCAACTCTGGAAACACCATATATTTT.

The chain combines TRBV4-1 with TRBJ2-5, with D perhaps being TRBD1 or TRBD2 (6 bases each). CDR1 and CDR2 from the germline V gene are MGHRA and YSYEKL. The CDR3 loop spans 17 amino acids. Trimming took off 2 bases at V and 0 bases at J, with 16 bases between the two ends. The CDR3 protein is CASSQSRFGGHQETQYF. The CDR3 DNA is TGCGCCAGCAGCCAATCCCGCTTCGGGGGCCACCAAGAGACCCAGTACTTC.

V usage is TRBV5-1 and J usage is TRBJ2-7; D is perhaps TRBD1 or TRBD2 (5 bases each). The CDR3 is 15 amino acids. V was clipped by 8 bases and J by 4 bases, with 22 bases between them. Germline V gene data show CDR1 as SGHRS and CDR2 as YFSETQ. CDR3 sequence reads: CASATPQEVGYEQYF. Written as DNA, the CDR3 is TGCGCCAGTGCTACCCCACAGGAGGTAGGGTACGAGCAGTACTTC.

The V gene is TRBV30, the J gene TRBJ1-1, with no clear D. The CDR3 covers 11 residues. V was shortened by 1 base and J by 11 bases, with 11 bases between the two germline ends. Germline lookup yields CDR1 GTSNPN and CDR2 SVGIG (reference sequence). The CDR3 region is CAWSEGNEAFF. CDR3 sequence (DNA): TGTGCCTGGAGTGAGGGAAATGAGGCTTTCTTT.

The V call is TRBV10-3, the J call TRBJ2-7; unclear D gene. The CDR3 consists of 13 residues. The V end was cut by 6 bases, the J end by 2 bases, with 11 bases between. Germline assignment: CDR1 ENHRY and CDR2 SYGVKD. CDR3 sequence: CAIRDRQAYEQYF. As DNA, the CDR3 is TGTGCCATCAGAGATAGACAAGCCTACGAGCAGTACTTC.

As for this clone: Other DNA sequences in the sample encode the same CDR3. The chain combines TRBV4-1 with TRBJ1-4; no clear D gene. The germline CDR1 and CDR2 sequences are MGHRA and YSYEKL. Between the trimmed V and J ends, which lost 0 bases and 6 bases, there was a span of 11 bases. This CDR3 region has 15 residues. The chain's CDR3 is CASSQEPVADEKLFF. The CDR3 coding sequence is TGCGCCAGCAGCCAAGAGCCAGTCGCGGATGAAAAACTGTTTTTT.

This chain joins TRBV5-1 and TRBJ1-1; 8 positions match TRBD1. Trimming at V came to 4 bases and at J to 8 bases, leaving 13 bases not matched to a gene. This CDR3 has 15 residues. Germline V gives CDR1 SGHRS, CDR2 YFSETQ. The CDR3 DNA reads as TGCGCCAGCAGCCTACTATTAATGGGACAGGCCGAAGCTTTCTTT. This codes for CASSLLLMGQAEAFF.

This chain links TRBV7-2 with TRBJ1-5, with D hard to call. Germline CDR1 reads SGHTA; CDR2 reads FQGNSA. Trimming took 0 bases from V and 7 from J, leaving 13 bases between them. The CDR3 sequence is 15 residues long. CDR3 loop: CASSLADRYGQPQHF. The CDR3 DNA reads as TGTGCCAGCAGCTTAGCGGATCGATACGGACAGCCCCAGCATTTT.

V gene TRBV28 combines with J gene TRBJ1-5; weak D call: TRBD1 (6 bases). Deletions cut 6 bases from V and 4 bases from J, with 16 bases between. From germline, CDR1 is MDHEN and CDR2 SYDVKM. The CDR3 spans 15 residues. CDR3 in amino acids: CASRLRQATNQPQHF. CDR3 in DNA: TGTGCCAGCAGGTTACGACAGGCTACGAATCAGCCCCAGCATTTT.

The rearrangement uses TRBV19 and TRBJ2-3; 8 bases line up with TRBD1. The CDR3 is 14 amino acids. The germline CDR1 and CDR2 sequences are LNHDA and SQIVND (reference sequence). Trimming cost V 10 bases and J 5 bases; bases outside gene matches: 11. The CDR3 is CATYSQGAGDTQYF. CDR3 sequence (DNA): TGTGCCACCTACTCTCAGGGGGCAGGAGATACGCAGTATTTT.

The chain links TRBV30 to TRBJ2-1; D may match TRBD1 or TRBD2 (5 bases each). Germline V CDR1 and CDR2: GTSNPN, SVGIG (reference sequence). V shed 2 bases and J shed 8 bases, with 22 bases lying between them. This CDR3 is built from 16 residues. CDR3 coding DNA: TGTGCCTGGAGTCTAGTTGAGGGGCCAAGAGATTATGAGCAGTTCTTC. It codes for CAWSLVEGPRDYEQFF.

Written as DNA, the CDR3 is TGTGCCAGCACCCGGGGGGGGATGGAGACCCAGTACTTC. Translation gives CASTRGGMETQYF. V is TRBV2 and J is TRBJ2-5; 8 bases agree with TRBD2. CDR3 length: 13 amino acids. Losses at the gene ends were 7 bases for V and 5 bases for J; bases not matched to a gene: 6. Germline values: CDR1 SNHLY, CDR2 FYNNEI.

The CDR3 sequence is CASSTGLAYEQYF. The DNA of the CDR3 is TGCGCCAGCAGCACGGGCCTCGCCTACGAGCAGTACTTC. The chain links TRBV5-1 to TRBJ2-7; D unresolved. CDR3 length: 13 residues. V lost 4 bases and J lost 2, with 10 bases in between. CDR1 is SGHRS and CDR2 is YFSETQ in the germline V gene.

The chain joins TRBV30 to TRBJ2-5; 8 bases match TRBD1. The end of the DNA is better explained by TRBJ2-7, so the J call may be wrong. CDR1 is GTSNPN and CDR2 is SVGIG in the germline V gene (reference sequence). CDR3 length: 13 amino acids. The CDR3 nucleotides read TGTGCCTGGGCAGGACAGGGATGGAACGAGCAGTACTTC. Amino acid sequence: CAWAGQGWNEQYF.